This T cell receptor (beta chain) came from a study of monozygotic twins with inflammatory bowel disease. Points on this clonotype: Its antigen is as yet unknown.

The authors used roughly 3.5 ug of total RNA per TCR library. TCRdb re-called the 5' RACE reads and shows each CDR3 protein once, DNA omitted. This sample's table reports over 150,000 distinct CDR3 sequences. The CDR3 is made up of 17 amino acids. From germline, CDR1 is DFQATT and CDR2 SNEGSKA (reference sequence). Study outcomes and limitations: Added variability in patient repertoires may stem from differing immunosuppressive treatments.

Sequenced material: blood. V gene TRBV20-1 combines with J gene TRBJ1-6; lacking DNA, the TRBD1 call made by TCRdb goes unchecked. The receptor was isolated from a human donor with ulcerative colitis or Crohn's disease, or a healthy co-twin of an affected twin (not recorded which). CDR3 amino acids: CSASFQGASSYNSPLHF.